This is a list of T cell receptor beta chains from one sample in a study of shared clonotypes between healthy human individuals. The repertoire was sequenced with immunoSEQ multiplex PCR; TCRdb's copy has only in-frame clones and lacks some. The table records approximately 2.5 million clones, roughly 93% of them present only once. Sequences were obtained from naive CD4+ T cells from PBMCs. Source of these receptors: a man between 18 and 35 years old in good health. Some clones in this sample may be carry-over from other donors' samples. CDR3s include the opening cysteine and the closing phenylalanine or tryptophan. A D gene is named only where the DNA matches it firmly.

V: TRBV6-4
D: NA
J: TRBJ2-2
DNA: TGTGCCAGCAGCCGGGGGGCTAGCAGAAACACCGGGGAGCTGTTTTTT
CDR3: CASSRGASRNTGELFF

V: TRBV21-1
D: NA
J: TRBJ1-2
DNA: TGTGCCAGCAGCAAAGATTGTCTGGGGGGGGTTGACTATGGCTACACCTTC
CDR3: CASSKDCLGGVDYGYTF

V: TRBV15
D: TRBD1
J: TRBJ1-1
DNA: TGTGCCACCAGCAGAGGATTCCCCAGGGGGGTGAACACTGAAGCTTTCTTT
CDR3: CATSRGFPRGVNTEAFF

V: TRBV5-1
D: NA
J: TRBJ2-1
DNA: TGCGCCAGCAGCACGGAAGGGGGGCAGTTCTTC
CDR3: CASSTEGGQFF

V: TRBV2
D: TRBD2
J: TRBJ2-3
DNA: TGTGCCAGCAGTGGACGGACTAGCGGAGTGGGGACGCAGTATTTT
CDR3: CASSGRTSGVGTQYF

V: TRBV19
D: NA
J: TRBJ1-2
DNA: TGTGCCAGTAGTACTCAGCGGGGGCTCCGTAACTATGGCTACACCTTC
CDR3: CASSTQRGLRNYGYTF

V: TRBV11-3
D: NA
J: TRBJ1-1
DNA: TGTGCCAGCAGCTTAAGTAGGGGCACTGAAGCTTTCTTT
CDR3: CASSLSRGTEAFF

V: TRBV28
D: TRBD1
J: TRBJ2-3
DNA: TGTGCCAGCAGTACGCACTCCCGACGACAGGGAGCCACAGATACGCAGTATTTT
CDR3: CASSTHSRRQGATDTQYF

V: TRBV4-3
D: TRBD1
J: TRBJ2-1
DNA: TGCGCCAGCAGCCCCCGGGGGGGACAGGGGGCTTTTAGCTCCTACAATGAGCAGTTCTTC
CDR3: CASSPRGGQGAFSSYNEQFF

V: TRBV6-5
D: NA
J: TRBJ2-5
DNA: TGTGCCAGCAGTCCCTTTGGCAGGGCCCAAGAGACCCAGTACTTC
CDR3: CASSPFGRAQETQYF

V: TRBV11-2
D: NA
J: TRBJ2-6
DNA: TGTGCCAGCAGCTTCTACTCTGGGGCCAACGTCCTGACTTTC
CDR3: CASSFYSGANVLTF

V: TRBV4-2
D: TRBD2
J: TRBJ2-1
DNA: TGTGCCAGCAGCCAAGAGCGGCTAGCGGGAGGAGGTGAGCAGTTCTTC
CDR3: CASSQERLAGGGEQFF

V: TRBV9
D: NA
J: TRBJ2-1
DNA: TGTGCCAGCACCCCCGGGGGAGGCACCTACAATGAGCAGTTCTTC
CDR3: CASTPGGGTYNEQFF

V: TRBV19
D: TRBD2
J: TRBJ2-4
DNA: TGTGCCAGTAGTATTGGACTAGAAAACATTCAGTACTTC
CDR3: CASSIGLENIQYF

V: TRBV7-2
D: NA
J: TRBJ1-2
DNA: TGTGCCAGCAGCTTAGCAGGGACAAAGAACTATGGCTACACCTTC
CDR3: CASSLAGTKNYGYTF

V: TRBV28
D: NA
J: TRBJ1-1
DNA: TGTGCCAGCAGTTTTGGACCTACCCGTGGGGGGCGCGGCCCTACGAACACTGAAGCTTTCTTT
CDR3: CASSFGPTRGGRGPTNTEAFF

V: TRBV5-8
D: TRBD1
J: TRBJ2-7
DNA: TGTGCCAGCAGCTTGGGACAGGGTACTAGGGAATACGAGCAGTACTTC
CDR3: CASSLGQGTREYEQYF

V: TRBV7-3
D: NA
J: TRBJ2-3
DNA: TGTGCCAGCAGCGCTAGCACAGATACGCAGTATTTT
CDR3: CASSASTDTQYF

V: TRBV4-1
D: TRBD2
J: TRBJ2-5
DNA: TGCGCCAGCAGCCAAGGTGGACTAGCGGGAGGGGAGACCCAGTACTTC
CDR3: CASSQGGLAGGETQYF

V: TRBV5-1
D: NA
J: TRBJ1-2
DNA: TGCGCCAGCAGCTTGTCCCGTTCTAACTATGGCTACACCTTC
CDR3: CASSLSRSNYGYTF

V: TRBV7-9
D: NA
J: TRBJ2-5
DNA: TGTGCCAGCAGCCCCTCAGGTGGAGGGACCCAGTACTTC
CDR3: CASSPSGGGTQYF

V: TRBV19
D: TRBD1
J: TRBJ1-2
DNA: TGTGCCAGTAGCAGACAGGGGGCTGAGGGCTATGGCTACACCTTC
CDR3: CASSRQGAEGYGYTF

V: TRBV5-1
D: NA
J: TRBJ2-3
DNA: TGCGCCAGCAGCTTGCAGGATTCAGATACGCAGTATTTT
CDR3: CASSLQDSDTQYF

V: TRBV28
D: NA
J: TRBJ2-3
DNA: TGTGCCAGCAGTTCGGAGAGAGGAGTGGCAGATACGCAGTATTTT
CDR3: CASSSERGVADTQYF

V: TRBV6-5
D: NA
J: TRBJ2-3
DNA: TGTGCCAGCCGGCCGTCCATGGGGGATACGCAGTATTTT
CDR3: CASRPSMGDTQYF

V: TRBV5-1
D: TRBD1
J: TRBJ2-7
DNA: TGCGCCAGCGCAATCATGGGACAGGGGGCGAAAGAGCAGTACTTC
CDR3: CASAIMGQGAKEQYF

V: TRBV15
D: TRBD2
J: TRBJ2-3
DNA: TGTGCCACCAGCGGCCTAGCGGGAGCCCCAGATACGCAGTATTTT
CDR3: CATSGLAGAPDTQYF

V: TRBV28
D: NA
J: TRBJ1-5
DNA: TGTGCCAGCAGGATACGGCGACAGCCCCAGCATTTT
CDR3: CASRIRRQPQHF